The rows below give T cell receptor beta chains drawn from one sample of a study of T cell responses to AZD1222 COVID-19 vaccine. Here immunoSEQ multiplex PCR was the method, and the copy in TCRdb shows in-frame clones only, minus some. This table has 120,000 or so clones, 90% appearing once. The sample here was peripheral blood, taken on day 0 of MenACWY control vaccination. Receptors originate from an adult in good health. Both conserved end residues are part of each CDR3. A D gene is named only where the DNA matches it firmly. The size of a clone is reported for some rows only, either as once, few or many, or as a class for expanded clones.

CDR3nt: TGTGCCAGCAGCCGCTCCCACTATAGCAATCAGCCCCAGCATTTT; CDR3aa: CASSRSHYSNQPQHF; v_gene: TRBV28; abundance: -; d_gene: -; j_gene: TRBJ1-5
CDR3nt: TGTGCCAGCAGTGAATTAGGCAGGGGGCTTTACTACAATGAGCAGTTCTTC; CDR3aa: CASSELGRGLYYNEQFF; v_gene: TRBV6-1; abundance: -; d_gene: TRBD1; j_gene: TRBJ2-1
CDR3nt: TGTGCCACCAGTGTGGGGAGGGGTGAGCAGTTCTTC; CDR3aa: CATSVGRGEQFF; v_gene: TRBV24-1; abundance: once; d_gene: TRBD2; j_gene: TRBJ2-1
CDR3nt: TGCAGTGCGCGGTGGGGTGGCTACACCTTC; CDR3aa: CSARWGGYTF; v_gene: TRBV20-1; abundance: once; d_gene: -; j_gene: TRBJ1-2
CDR3nt: TGTGCCAGCAGTGAAACCCACAGGGCTCTGGATACGCAGTATTTT; CDR3aa: CASSETHRALDTQYF; v_gene: TRBV6-1; abundance: once; d_gene: -; j_gene: TRBJ2-3
CDR3nt: TGCGCCAGCAGCAGATCCGGGAACGCTGAAGCTTTCTTT; CDR3aa: CASSRSGNAEAFF; v_gene: TRBV5-1; abundance: -; d_gene: -; j_gene: TRBJ1-1
CDR3nt: TGTGCCAGCAGCCAAGTCTCCAGTGAAGCTTTCTTT; CDR3aa: CASSQVSSEAFF; v_gene: TRBV14; abundance: -; d_gene: -; j_gene: TRBJ1-1
CDR3nt: TGTGCTAGTGGTTTGGGGGACAGGGGAGCCTATGGCTACACCTTC; CDR3aa: CASGLGDRGAYGYTF; v_gene: TRBV12-5; abundance: -; d_gene: TRBD1; j_gene: TRBJ1-2
CDR3nt: TGTGCCACCGCGAGCACAGATACGCAGTATTTT; CDR3aa: CATASTDTQYF; v_gene: TRBV12-3/TRBV12-4; abundance: -; d_gene: -; j_gene: TRBJ2-3
CDR3nt: TGTGCCATCAAAGACAGGGGCGCAGTTGGTATGTTCGGCTATGGCTACACCTTC; CDR3aa: CAIKDRGAVGMFGYGYTF; v_gene: TRBV7-2; abundance: -; d_gene: TRBD1; j_gene: TRBJ1-2
CDR3nt: TGCGCCAGCAGAGGGTCGTCGGAGACCCAGTACTTC; CDR3aa: CASRGSSETQYF; v_gene: TRBV5-1; abundance: -; d_gene: -; j_gene: TRBJ2-5
CDR3nt: TGTGCCAGCAGCTATGACAGCTTCTCTGGAAACACCATATATTTT; CDR3aa: CASSYDSFSGNTIYF; v_gene: TRBV7-8; abundance: -; d_gene: -; j_gene: TRBJ1-3
CDR3nt: TGTGCCAGCAGCCAAAGGGACAGGGGGCGAAGAATGAACACTGAAGCTTTCTTT; CDR3aa: CASSQRDRGRRMNTEAFF; v_gene: TRBV14; abundance: -; d_gene: TRBD1; j_gene: TRBJ1-1
CDR3nt: TGTGCCAGCAGCCCCACGGGACAGGGCGACGAGCAGTACTTC; CDR3aa: CASSPTGQGDEQYF; v_gene: TRBV28; abundance: once; d_gene: TRBD1; j_gene: TRBJ2-7
CDR3nt: TGTGCCAGCAGTGGTGACAGGGCGAACAATGAGCAGTTCTTC; CDR3aa: CASSGDRANNEQFF; v_gene: TRBV2; abundance: -; d_gene: TRBD1; j_gene: TRBJ2-1
CDR3nt: TGTGCCAGCGGCACAACCCGGGACAGGGGGACCTATGGCTATGGCTACACCTTC; CDR3aa: CASGTTRDRGTYGYGYTF; v_gene: TRBV28; abundance: -; d_gene: TRBD1; j_gene: TRBJ1-2
CDR3nt: TGTGCCAGCAGCGTATCACTAGCGGTCACCGGGGAGCTGTTTTTT; CDR3aa: CASSVSLAVTGELFF; v_gene: TRBV9; abundance: -; d_gene: TRBD2; j_gene: TRBJ2-2
CDR3nt: TGTGCCAGCAGCTTTTGGGATCCGACAGCGACGACGGGGGTGGGAGGAGCTTTCTTT; CDR3aa: CASSFWDPTATTGVGGAFF; v_gene: TRBV28; abundance: -; d_gene: -; j_gene: TRBJ1-1
CDR3nt: TGTGCCAGCAGCTCCCGGGACACCCGCTCTGGAAACACCATATATTTT; CDR3aa: CASSSRDTRSGNTIYF; v_gene: TRBV9; abundance: -; d_gene: -; j_gene: TRBJ1-3
CDR3nt: TGTGCCAGCAGCTCCCTGTCTACTCCCTCTGGAAACACCATATATTTT; CDR3aa: CASSSLSTPSGNTIYF; v_gene: TRBV7-6; abundance: -; d_gene: -; j_gene: TRBJ1-3
CDR3nt: TGTGCCAGTAGCAACCAAGGGAACACCGGGGAGCTGTTTTTT; CDR3aa: CASSNQGNTGELFF; v_gene: TRBV19; abundance: -; d_gene: -; j_gene: TRBJ2-2
CDR3nt: TGTGCCAGCAGTTACTCGAGGAGCGGGGGCACCGGGGAGCTGTTTTTT; CDR3aa: CASSYSRSGGTGELFF; v_gene: TRBV6-2/TRBV6-3; abundance: -; d_gene: TRBD2; j_gene: TRBJ2-2
CDR3nt: TGTGCCAGCAGCATGCGACAGAGCTCCTACAATGAGCAGTTCTTC; CDR3aa: CASSMRQSSYNEQFF; v_gene: TRBV27; abundance: -; d_gene: -; j_gene: TRBJ2-1
CDR3nt: TGTGCCAGCTCACCACCGGGCACACCCTACGAGCAGTACTTC; CDR3aa: CASSPPGTPYEQYF; v_gene: TRBV18; abundance: -; d_gene: -; j_gene: TRBJ2-7
CDR3nt: TGTGCCAGCAGTTTCCCAGGACTAGCGGCCTACAATGAGCAGTTCTTC; CDR3aa: CASSFPGLAAYNEQFF; v_gene: TRBV28; abundance: -; d_gene: TRBD2; j_gene: TRBJ2-1
CDR3nt: TGTGCCAGCACCTCGTCAGATACGCAGTATTTT; CDR3aa: CASTSSDTQYF; v_gene: TRBV12-3/TRBV12-4; abundance: -; d_gene: -; j_gene: TRBJ2-3
CDR3nt: TGTGCCAGCAGCCAAGTAAACCGGGATGAAGCTTTCTTT; CDR3aa: CASSQVNRDEAFF; v_gene: TRBV3-1/TRBV3-2; abundance: once; d_gene: -; j_gene: TRBJ1-1
CDR3nt: TGCGCCAGCAGTGATAAGGCATATGGCTACACCTTC; CDR3aa: CASSDKAYGYTF; v_gene: TRBV10-2; abundance: -; d_gene: -; j_gene: TRBJ1-2
CDR3nt: TGTGCCAGCAGTTTATGGCCAGGGAGGACTGAAGCTTTCTTT; CDR3aa: CASSLWPGRTEAFF; v_gene: TRBV28; abundance: -; d_gene: -; j_gene: TRBJ1-1
CDR3nt: TGTGCCACCTCCAGGGGTTCGCAAGAGACCCAGTACTTC; CDR3aa: CATSRGSQETQYF; v_gene: TRBV24-1; abundance: -; d_gene: -; j_gene: TRBJ2-5
CDR3nt: TGTGCCAGCAGCTTAAGTGGGGGGCGGGGACACCAAGAGACCCAGTACTTC; CDR3aa: CASSLSGGRGHQETQYF; v_gene: TRBV11-2; abundance: -; d_gene: -; j_gene: TRBJ2-5
CDR3nt: TGTGCCAGCAGTGAAGCGCTAACCCCTGCGGGGAGCCGGGGGGAGCAGTTCTTC; CDR3aa: CASSEALTPAGSRGEQFF; v_gene: TRBV2; abundance: -; d_gene: -; j_gene: TRBJ2-1
CDR3nt: TGTGCCAGCAGCCAACCCCGGACGGGGCACACTGAAGCTTTCTTT; CDR3aa: CASSQPRTGHTEAFF; v_gene: TRBV4-2; abundance: -; d_gene: -; j_gene: TRBJ1-1
CDR3nt: TGTGCCAGCAGCTTAGGTGGTAGCGGGGGGCAAGAGACCCAGTACTTC; CDR3aa: CASSLGGSGGQETQYF; v_gene: TRBV11-2; abundance: once; d_gene: TRBD2; j_gene: TRBJ2-5
CDR3nt: TGCAGCGCCGGAGATAACAGGGGGCGAGGGGAAAAACTGTTTTTT; CDR3aa: CSAGDNRGRGEKLFF; v_gene: TRBV29-1; abundance: -; d_gene: TRBD1; j_gene: TRBJ1-4
CDR3nt: TGTGCCAGCAGCCCGGACAGGGTATATGGCTACACCTTC; CDR3aa: CASSPDRVYGYTF; v_gene: TRBV6-5; abundance: -; d_gene: TRBD1; j_gene: TRBJ1-2
CDR3nt: TGTGCCAGTAGTGGGGCTCCGAACACTGAAGCTTTCTTT; CDR3aa: CASSGAPNTEAFF; v_gene: TRBV19; abundance: -; d_gene: -; j_gene: TRBJ1-1
CDR3nt: TGTGCCAGCAGAAGGACAGGGGCAACTAATGAAAAACTGTTTTTT; CDR3aa: CASRRTGATNEKLFF; v_gene: TRBV6-5; abundance: -; d_gene: TRBD1; j_gene: TRBJ1-4
CDR3nt: TGCGCCAGCAGCCAAGTCGATATGGGTTTGGCCACCGGGGAGCTGTTTTTT; CDR3aa: CASSQVDMGLATGELFF; v_gene: TRBV4-1; abundance: -; d_gene: -; j_gene: TRBJ2-2
CDR3nt: TGTGCCAGCAGCGTAGGATGGACGGACCTCTATGGCTACACCTTC; CDR3aa: CASSVGWTDLYGYTF; v_gene: TRBV9; abundance: -; d_gene: -; j_gene: TRBJ1-2
CDR3nt: TGTGCCAGCAGCAAACGAGGCAGCTCAACTAATGAAAAACTGTTTTTT; CDR3aa: CASSKRGSSTNEKLFF; v_gene: TRBV7-8; abundance: few; d_gene: -; j_gene: TRBJ1-4